This section outlines one TCR beta chain sequence together with its context. Its antigen is unknown. Stated treatment: some 20 received Ad26.COV2.S at low or high dose, single or two shots; about 5 received placebo; per-sample allocation not given. The study sampled participants on day 63 after the first vaccine or placebo injection. Ad26.COV2.S expressed prefusion-stabilized spike from the original Wuhan strain. CDR1 is SGHKS, CDR2 YYEKEE, per germline (reference sequence). The CDR3 covers 14 residues. V lost 0 bases and J lost 3; bases outside the gene matches: 2. The entry originates in a study of Ad26.COV2.S vaccination and SARS-CoV-2 variants. On the study more broadly: Ad26.COV2.S was injected intramuscularly once or twice, 56 days apart.

Overall study results and limits: Similar non-spike TCR breadth was seen in vaccine and placebo recipients. While placebo recipients had lower spike-specific TCR breadth, vaccine recipients had more.

The protocol was immunoSEQ multiplex PCR, while the TCRdb copy is restricted to in-frame clones and leaves out a portion. The sample contains nearly 400,000 clones, approximately 91% of which appear only once. The receptor's source is a person aged 18 to 59 who received the Ad26.COV2.S COVID-19 vaccine or a placebo. V usage is TRBV5-5 and J usage is TRBJ2-7; TRBD1 agrees at 8 bases. The sequenced sample was peripheral blood, obtained in a trial of Ad26.COV2.S vaccine versus placebo. This CDR3 reads CASSLGTGYYEQYF. The CDR3 region has the DNA TGTGCCAGCAGCTTGGGGACAGGGTACTACGAGCAGTACTTC.